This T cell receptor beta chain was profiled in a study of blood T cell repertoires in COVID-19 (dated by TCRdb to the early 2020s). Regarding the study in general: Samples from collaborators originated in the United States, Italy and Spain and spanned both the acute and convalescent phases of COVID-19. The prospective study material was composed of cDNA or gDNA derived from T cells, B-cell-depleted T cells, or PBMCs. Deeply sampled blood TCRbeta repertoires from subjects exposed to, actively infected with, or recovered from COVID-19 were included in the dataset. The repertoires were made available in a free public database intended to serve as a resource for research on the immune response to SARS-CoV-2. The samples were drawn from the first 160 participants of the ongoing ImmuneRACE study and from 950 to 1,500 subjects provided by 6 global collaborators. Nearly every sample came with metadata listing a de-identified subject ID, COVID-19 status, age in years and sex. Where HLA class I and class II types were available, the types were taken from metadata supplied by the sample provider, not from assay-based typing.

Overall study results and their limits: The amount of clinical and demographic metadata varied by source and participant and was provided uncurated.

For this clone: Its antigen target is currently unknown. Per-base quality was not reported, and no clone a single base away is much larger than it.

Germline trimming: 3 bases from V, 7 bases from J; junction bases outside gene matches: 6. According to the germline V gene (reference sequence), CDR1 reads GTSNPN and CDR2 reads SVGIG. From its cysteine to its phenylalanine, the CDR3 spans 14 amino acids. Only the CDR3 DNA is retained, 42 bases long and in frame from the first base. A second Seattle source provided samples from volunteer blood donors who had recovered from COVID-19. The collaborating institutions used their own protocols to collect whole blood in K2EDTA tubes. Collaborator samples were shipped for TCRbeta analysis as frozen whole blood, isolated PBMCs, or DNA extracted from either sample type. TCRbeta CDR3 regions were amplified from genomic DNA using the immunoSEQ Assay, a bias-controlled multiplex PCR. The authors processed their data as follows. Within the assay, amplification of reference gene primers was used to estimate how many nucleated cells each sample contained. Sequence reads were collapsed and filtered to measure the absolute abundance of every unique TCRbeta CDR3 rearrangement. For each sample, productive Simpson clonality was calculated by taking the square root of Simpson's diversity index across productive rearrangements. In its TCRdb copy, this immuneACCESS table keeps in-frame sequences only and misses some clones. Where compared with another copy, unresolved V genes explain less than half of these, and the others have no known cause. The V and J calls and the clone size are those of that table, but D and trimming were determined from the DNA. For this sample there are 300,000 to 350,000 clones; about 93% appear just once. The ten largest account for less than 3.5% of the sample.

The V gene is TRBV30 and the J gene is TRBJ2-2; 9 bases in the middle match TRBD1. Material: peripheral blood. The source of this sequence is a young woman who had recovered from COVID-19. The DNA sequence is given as TGTGCCTGGAGAGGGGACAGGGTGAACGGGGAGCTGTTTTTT. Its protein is CAWRGDRVNGELFF.